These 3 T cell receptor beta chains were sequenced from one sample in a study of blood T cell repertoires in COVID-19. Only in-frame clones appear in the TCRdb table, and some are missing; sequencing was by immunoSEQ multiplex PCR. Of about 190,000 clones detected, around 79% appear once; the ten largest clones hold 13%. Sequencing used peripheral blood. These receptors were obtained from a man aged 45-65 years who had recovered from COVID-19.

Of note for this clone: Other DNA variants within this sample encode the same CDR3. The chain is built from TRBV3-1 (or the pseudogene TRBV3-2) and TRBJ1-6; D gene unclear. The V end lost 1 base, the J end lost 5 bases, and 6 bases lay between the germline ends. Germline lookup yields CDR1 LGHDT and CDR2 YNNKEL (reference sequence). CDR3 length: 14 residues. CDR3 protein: CASSQGQDNSPLHF. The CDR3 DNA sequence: TGTGCCAGCAGCCAAGGTCAGGATAATTCACCCCTCCACTTT.

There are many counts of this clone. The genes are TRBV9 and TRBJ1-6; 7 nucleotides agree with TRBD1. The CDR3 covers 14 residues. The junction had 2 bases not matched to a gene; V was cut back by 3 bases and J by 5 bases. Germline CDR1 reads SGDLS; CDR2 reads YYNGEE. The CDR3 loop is CASSATGDNSPLHF. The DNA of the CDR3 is TGTGCCAGCAGCGCCACAGGGGATAATTCACCCCTCCACTTT.

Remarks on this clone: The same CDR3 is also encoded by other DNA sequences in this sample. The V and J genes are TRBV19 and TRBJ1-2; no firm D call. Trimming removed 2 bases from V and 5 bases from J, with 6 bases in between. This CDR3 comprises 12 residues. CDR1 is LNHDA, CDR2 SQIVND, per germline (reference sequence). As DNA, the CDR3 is TGTGCCAGTAGTATACGGGGATATGGCTACACCTTC. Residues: CASSIRGYGYTF. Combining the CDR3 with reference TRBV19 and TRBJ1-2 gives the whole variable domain DGGITQSPKYLFRKEGQNVTLSCEQNLNHDAMYWYRQDPGQGLRLIYYSQIVNDFQKGDIAEGYSVSREKKESFPLTVTSAQKNPTAFYLCASSIRGYGYTFGSGTRLTVV.